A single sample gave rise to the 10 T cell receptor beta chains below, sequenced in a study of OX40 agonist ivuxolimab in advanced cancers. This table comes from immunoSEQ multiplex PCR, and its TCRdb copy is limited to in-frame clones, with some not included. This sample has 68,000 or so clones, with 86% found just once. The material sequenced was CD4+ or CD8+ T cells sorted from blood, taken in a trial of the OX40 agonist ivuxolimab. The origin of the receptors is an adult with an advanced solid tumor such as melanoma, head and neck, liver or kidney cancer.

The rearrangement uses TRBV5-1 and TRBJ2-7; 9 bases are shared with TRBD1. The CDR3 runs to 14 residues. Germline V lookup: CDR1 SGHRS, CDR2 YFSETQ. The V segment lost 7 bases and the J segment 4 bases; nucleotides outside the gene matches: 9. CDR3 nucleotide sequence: TGCGCCAGCTACCCCGGGACAGGGCCGTACGAGCAGTACTTC. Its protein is CASYPGTGPYEQYF.

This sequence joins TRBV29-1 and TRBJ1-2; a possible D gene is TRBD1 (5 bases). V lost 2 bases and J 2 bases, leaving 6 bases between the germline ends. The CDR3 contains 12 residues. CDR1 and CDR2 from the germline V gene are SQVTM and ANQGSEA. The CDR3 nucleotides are TGCAGCGTTGAAAGGGGAAACTATGGCTACACCTTC. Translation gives CSVERGNYGYTF.

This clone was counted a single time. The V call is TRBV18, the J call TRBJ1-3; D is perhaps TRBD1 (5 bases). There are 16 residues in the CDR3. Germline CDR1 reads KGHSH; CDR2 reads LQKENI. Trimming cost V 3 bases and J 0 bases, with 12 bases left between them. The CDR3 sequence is CASSPLDTSSGNTIYF. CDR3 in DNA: TGTGCCAGCTCACCGCTGGACACGAGCTCTGGAAACACCATATATTTT.

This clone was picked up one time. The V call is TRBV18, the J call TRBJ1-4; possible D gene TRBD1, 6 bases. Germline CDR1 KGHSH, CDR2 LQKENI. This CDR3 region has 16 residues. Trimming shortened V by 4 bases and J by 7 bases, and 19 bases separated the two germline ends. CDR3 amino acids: CASSRDSQGRGEKLFF. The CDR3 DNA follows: TGTGCCAGCTCACGTGATTCACAGGGTCGGGGTGAAAAACTGTTTTTT. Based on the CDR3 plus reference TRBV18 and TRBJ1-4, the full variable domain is NAGVMQNPRHLVRRRGQEARLRCSPMKGHSHVYWYRQLPEEGLKFMVYLQKENIIDESGMPKERFSAEFPKEGPSILRIQQVVRGDSAAYFCASSRDSQGRGEKLFFGSGTQLSVL.

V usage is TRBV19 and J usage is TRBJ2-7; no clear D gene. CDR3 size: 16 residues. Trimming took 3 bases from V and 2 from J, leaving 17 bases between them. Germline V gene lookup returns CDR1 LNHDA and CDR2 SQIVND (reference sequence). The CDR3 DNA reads TGTGCCAGTAGTATTAGCCCTGGACGCCGCGCCTACGAGCAGTACTTC. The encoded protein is CASSISPGRRAYEQYF. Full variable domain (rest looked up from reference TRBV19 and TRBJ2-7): DGGITQSPKYLFRKEGQNVTLSCEQNLNHDAMYWYRQDPGQGLRLIYYSQIVNDFQKGDIAEGYSVSREKKESFPLTVTSAQKNPTAFYLCASSISPGRRAYEQYFGPGTRLTVT.

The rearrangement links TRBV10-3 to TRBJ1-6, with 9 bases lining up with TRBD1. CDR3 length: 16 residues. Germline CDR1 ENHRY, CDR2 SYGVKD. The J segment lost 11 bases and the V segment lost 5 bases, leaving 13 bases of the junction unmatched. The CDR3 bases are TGTGCCATCAGTTCCCCGGGACAGGGAAAGGGTGCACCCCTCCACTTT. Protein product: CAISSPGQGKGAPLHF.

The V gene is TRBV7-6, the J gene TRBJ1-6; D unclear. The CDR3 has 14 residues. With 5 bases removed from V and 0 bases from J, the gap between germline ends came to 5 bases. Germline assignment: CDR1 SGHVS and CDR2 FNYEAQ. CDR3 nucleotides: TGTGCCAGCAGCAAAAGCTCCTATAATTCACCCCTCCACTTT. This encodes CASSKSSYNSPLHF.

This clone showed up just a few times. CDR3 region: CASSLQNTEAFF. Written as DNA, the CDR3 is TGTGCCAGCAGTCTCCAGAACACTGAAGCTTTCTTT. The V and J genes are TRBV2 and TRBJ1-1; D call uncertain. Germline-derived CDR1 and CDR2 are SNHLY and FYNNEI. CDR3 length: 12 residues. V dropped 5 bases and J dropped 1 base, with 5 bases sitting between them.

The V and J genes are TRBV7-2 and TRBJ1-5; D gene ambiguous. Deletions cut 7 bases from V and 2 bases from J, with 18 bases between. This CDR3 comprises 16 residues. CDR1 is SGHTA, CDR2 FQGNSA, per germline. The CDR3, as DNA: TGTGCCAGCATGGGAGGAACCCCGGGCGGCAATCAGCCCCAGCATTTT. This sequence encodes CASMGGTPGGNQPQHF.

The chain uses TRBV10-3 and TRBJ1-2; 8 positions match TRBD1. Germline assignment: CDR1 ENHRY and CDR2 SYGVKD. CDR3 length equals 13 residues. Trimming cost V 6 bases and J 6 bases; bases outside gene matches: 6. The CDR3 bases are TGTGCCATCAGGCCGGGACAGGTGGATGGCTACACCTTC. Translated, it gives CAIRPGQVDGYTF.